This section outlines one T cell receptor beta chain sequence together with its context. Its specificity is not known. The germline CDR1 and CDR2 sequences are LGHNA and YSLEER. The CDR3 totals 19 residues. Trimming shortened V by 1 base and J by 8 bases, and 26 bases separated the two germline ends. This entry is derived from a study of beta chain features in type 1 diabetes. General study findings and limits: Moderate yet significant TCRB CDR3 shortening was seen in Type 1 diabetes patients in all four CD4+ subsets. Patients showed naive, central memory and Treg TCRB repertoires that appeared more similar than those of healthy donors.

A heparinised blood draw that averaged about 100 mL was obtained once from each donor. Isolated RNA was reverse transcribed in full, so expressed TCRB transcripts were sequenced. Repertoires were generated with immunoSEQ multiplex PCR, while TCRdb's copy carries only in-frame clones and drops some. The sample contains a few hundred thousand clones, less than 15% of which appear only once. This clonotype was obtained from a woman in her late teens or twenties with type 1 diabetes. This chain uses TRBV4-3 with TRBJ1-4; D gene unclear. Specimen: naive CD4+ T cells from blood. The CDR3 DNA reads TGCGCCAGCAGCCAAGCCCCTGGACTGGCCGAATCTAGCCTAGAAAAACTGTTTTTT. It translates to CASSQAPGLAESSLEKLFF.